These T cell receptor beta chains were read from a single sample in a study of persistence of HIV-infected CD4 T cells. These receptors' antigens are unknown. Data came from immunoSEQ multiplex PCR; TCRdb stores just in-frame clones and leaves some out. The sample holds approximately 19,000 clones; roughly two thirds are singletons and the top ten take more than 7%. The sample was CD4+ T cells sorted from PBMCs after approximately 19-hour stimulation, taken from a patient who received antiretroviral therapy. The origin of the receptors is an adult woman with HIV who was CMV-seropositive. Both conserved end residues are part of each CDR3.

J gene: TRBJ2-3
V gene: TRBV19
CDR3 length: 16
CDR3 protein: CASSIDRLAGPDTQYF

J gene: TRBJ2-1
V gene: TRBV5-1
CDR3 length: 17
CDR3 protein: CASSLTPTSGVGNEQFF

J gene: TRBJ2-3
V gene: TRBV5-1
CDR3 length: 15
CDR3 protein: CASSLNPQNTDTQYF

J gene: TRBJ1-1
V gene: TRBV11-3
CDR3 length: 15
CDR3 protein: CASSPGTGRGTEAFF

J gene: TRBJ1-2
V gene: TRBV7-8
CDR3 length: 12
CDR3 protein: CASSLVGDGYTF

J gene: TRBJ1-2
V gene: TRBV12-3/TRBV12-4
CDR3 length: 13
CDR3 protein: CASGVKGGYGYTF

J gene: TRBJ1-5
V gene: TRBV3-1/TRBV3-2
CDR3 length: 14
CDR3 protein: CASGFQGPNQPQHF

J gene: TRBJ1-1
V gene: TRBV12-3/TRBV12-4
CDR3 length: 12
CDR3 protein: CASSLGHTEAFF

J gene: TRBJ1-1
V gene: TRBV29-1
CDR3 length: 14
CDR3 protein: CSVEQGGLNTEAFF

J gene: TRBJ2-2
V gene: TRBV5-1
CDR3 length: 12
CDR3 protein: CASSLEAGELFF

J gene: TRBJ1-3
V gene: TRBV10-3
CDR3 length: 14
CDR3 protein: CAIRQTDDANTIYF

J gene: TRBJ1-3
V gene: TRBV7-9
CDR3 length: 15
CDR3 protein: CASSSAGVAGNTIYF

J gene: TRBJ1-4
V gene: TRBV5-1
CDR3 length: 16
CDR3 protein: CASSPGQGIKDEKLFF

J gene: TRBJ2-2
V gene: TRBV15
CDR3 length: 13
CDR3 protein: CASGEANTGELFF

J gene: TRBJ2-2
V gene: TRBV21-1
CDR3 length: 18
CDR3 protein: CASSKPRRGIRVKGELFF

J gene: TRBJ2-1
V gene: TRBV2
CDR3 length: 15
CDR3 protein: CASSQQVSSYNEQFF

J gene: TRBJ2-3
V gene: TRBV12-5
CDR3 length: 14
CDR3 protein: CASGDRARTDTQYF

J gene: TRBJ2-1
V gene: TRBV10-3
CDR3 length: 12
CDR3 protein: CAISEFSDEQFF

J gene: TRBJ2-1
V gene: TRBV30
CDR3 length: 13
CDR3 protein: CAWSGGTGYEQFF

J gene: TRBJ2-6
V gene: TRBV12-5
CDR3 length: 18
CDR3 protein: CASGVARDRVTGANVLTF

J gene: TRBJ2-7
V gene: TRBV7-9
CDR3 length: 14
CDR3 protein: CASSLGLAGGPWYF

J gene: TRBJ1-3
V gene: TRBV3-1/TRBV3-2
CDR3 length: 17
CDR3 protein: CASSQDRFGTEGNTIYF

J gene: TRBJ1-5
V gene: TRBV7-2
CDR3 length: 15
CDR3 protein: CASSLVSGSNQPQHF

J gene: TRBJ2-3
V gene: TRBV24-1
CDR3 length: 16
CDR3 protein: CATSSPRGVRADTQYF

J gene: TRBJ2-1
V gene: TRBV6-5
CDR3 length: 14
CDR3 protein: CASSSRDSYNEQFF

J gene: TRBJ2-7
V gene: TRBV9
CDR3 length: 14
CDR3 protein: CASSVEAGPYEQYF

J gene: TRBJ1-2
V gene: TRBV14
CDR3 length: 15
CDR3 protein: CASSLTGGRTYGYTF